These T cell receptor beta chains were read from a single sample in a study of blood T cells in healthy people across ages. Each CDR3 protein is one row after TCRdb ran MiXCR on the 5' RACE reads. The sample records under 1,000,000 distinct CDR3 sequences, around 45% being singletons. Sequenced sample: blood. Source of these receptors: an elderly man in good health. The CDR3 runs from the conserved cysteine through the conserved F or W.

>TRBV6-6|TRBJ2-1
CASSNLKGDEQFF
>TRBV6-5|TRBJ2-3
CASRKSGYTDTQYF
>TRBV12-3/TRBV12-4|TRBJ2-3
CASSLIQGTQYF
>TRBV7-8|TRBJ2-4
CASSLAGTGEQYF
>TRBV6-5|TRBJ1-3
CASSLAPPGQGSGNTIYF
>TRBV7-3|TRBJ2-1
CASSLNRPGQGTEQFF
>TRBV12-3/TRBV12-4|TRBJ2-7
CASTILAGGLYNVQYF
>TRBV14|TRBJ2-1
CASSPRADGNEQFF
>TRBV4-3|TRBJ2-1
CASSATPGLAGEYEQFF
>TRBV7-3|TRBJ2-1
CASSLLATNSYNEQFF
>TRBV9|TRBJ2-1
CASSITGTFNEQFF
>TRBV7-9|TRBJ2-7
CASTHRSGYEQYF
>TRBV18|TRBJ2-1
CASSQKAGYEQFF
>TRBV11-2|TRBJ1-1
CASSLGDRRNTEAFF
>TRBV29-1|TRBJ2-1
CSVEAKDPSGGQFF
>TRBV12-3/TRBV12-4|TRBJ2-3
CASSPSPTSYGDTQYF
>TRBV11-2|TRBJ2-5
CASSLAGLMDETQYF